The 3 T cell receptor beta chains below come from one sample, sequenced in a study of blood T cells in healthy people across ages. For the second PCR, which ran for about 6 to 11 cycles, a sample-barcoded 5' primer and a J-beta primer mix were used. TCRdb independently ran MiXCR on the 5' RACE reads; one entry per CDR3 protein. Here the sample spans around 800,000 distinct CDR3 sequences, under 55% being singletons. The material sequenced was blood. The receptors were sampled from a man in his 60s in good health.

This clonotype was seen once. Mismatch with germline at one junction end may stem from a read error. The chain combines TRBV11-2 with TRBJ2-7, with 10 bases aligning to TRBD1. Germline CDR1 SGHAT, CDR2 FQNNGV. The CDR3 extends over 14 amino acids. The DNA for the CDR3 is TGTGCCGGCAGCTCCGGGACAGGGGATTACGAGCAGTACTTC. Translating gives CAGSSGTGDYEQYF.

The genes are TRBV6-2 or TRBV6-3 and TRBJ2-3; no reliable D call. Per germline, CDR1 MNHEY and CDR2 SVGEGT. Deletions cut 6 bases from V and 8 bases from J, with 9 bases between. This CDR3 contains 11 residues. The CDR3 is CASRSSGTQYF. The CDR3 region has the DNA TGTGCCAGCAGGTCCTCCGGTACGCAGTATTTT.

The chain is built from TRBV6-1 and TRBJ1-2; D remains unclear. The ends were cut back, 5 bases at V and 8 bases at J, with 12 bases in the middle. Germline V CDR1 and CDR2: MNHNS, SASEGT. CDR3 length: 12 amino acids. For the CDR3, the DNA is TGTGCCAGCAGTAACGCGGACTGGGGCTACACCTTC. This encodes CASSNADWGYTF.